The 14 T cell receptor beta chains given below trace back to one sample, sequenced in a study of control samples from healthy donors and cancer patients. The repertoire was sequenced with immunoSEQ multiplex PCR; TCRdb's copy has only in-frame clones and lacks some. Seen here are 100,000 to 150,000 clones, 80% to 95% observed once, and the top ten hold 2% to 3%. The sample taken for sequencing was blood. The source of these receptors is a man in his forties or fifties in good health.

This clone has just one count. The J gene is TRBJ1-2, the V gene TRBV5-5; maybe TRBD1 (5 bases). V shed 2 bases and J shed 5 bases, with 7 bases lying between them. The CDR3 spans 12 residues. CDR1 is SGHKS, CDR2 YYEKEE, per germline (reference sequence). The CDR3 spells CASSFQGYGYTF. CDR3 DNA: TGTGCCAGCAGCTTCCAGGGTTATGGCTACACCTTC.

The chain links TRBV29-1 to TRBJ2-7; TRBD2 matches 11 bases. The CDR3 sequence is 15 residues long. Germline loops: CDR1 SQVTM, CDR2 ANQGSEA. V lost 4 bases to trimming and J lost 4 bases; unmatched junction nucleotides: 9. The CDR3 DNA is TGCAGCGTTGCCGGGACTAGCGGTTCCGCTTACGAGCAGTACTTC. Translation gives CSVAGTSGSAYEQYF.

The chain couples TRBV6-5 to TRBJ1-6; D unresolved. This CDR3 is 13 amino acids long. Germline-derived CDR1 and CDR2 are MNHEY and SVGAGI. With 7 bases removed from V and 10 bases from J, the gap between germline ends came to 14 bases. As DNA, the CDR3 is TGTGCCAGCAAATTATGGAGGAGGTCACCCCTCCACTTT. This codes for CASKLWRRSPLHF.

Only one count was recorded for this clone. The chain carries TRBV4-1 and TRBJ2-7; the D gene is possibly TRBD2 (7 bases). This CDR3 region has 13 residues. CDR1 is MGHRA and CDR2 is YSYEKL in the germline V gene. The ends were cut back, 1 base at V and 7 bases at J, with 11 bases in the middle. CDR3 sequence (DNA): TGCGCCAGCAGCCAAGGGGGGGGCCGGGAGCAGTACTTC. Translating gives CASSQGGGREQYF.

V is TRBV27 and J is TRBJ2-5; D is ambiguous. Trimming took off 0 bases at V and 0 bases at J, with 23 bases between the two ends. The CDR3 spans 20 residues. Germline V CDR1 and CDR2: MNHEY, SMNVEV (reference sequence). The CDR3 loop reads CASSLSGIGMGIPYQETQYF. The CDR3 region has the DNA TGTGCCAGCAGTTTATCGGGGATTGGTATGGGTATCCCGTACCAAGAGACCCAGTACTTC.

The V gene is TRBV3-1 (or the pseudogene TRBV3-2), the J gene TRBJ2-3, with D possibly TRBD2 on 6 matching bases. Germline-derived CDR1 and CDR2 are LGHDT and YNNKEL (reference sequence). V was pared by 4 bases and J by 2 bases, with 16 bases between. This CDR3 has 16 amino acids. The CDR3 nucleotides read TGTGCCAGCAGCCCCCACGGCGGGGTGAACACAGATACGCAGTATTTT. Amino acid sequence: CASSPHGGVNTDTQYF.

The V gene is TRBV7-2, the J gene TRBJ2-5; possible D gene TRBD1, 5 bases. From germline, CDR1 is SGHTA and CDR2 FQGNSA. The CDR3 is 15 residues long. V was clipped by 0 bases and J by 1 base, with 9 bases between them. CDR3 sequence: CASSLAPTGQETQYF. CDR3 in DNA: TGTGCCAGCAGCTTAGCCCCCACAGGCCAAGAGACCCAGTACTTC.

In DNA, the CDR3 is TGCGCCAGCAGCTTGGAGAGGGGGCTTAGAACCGGGGAGCTGTTTTTT. It is translated as CASSLERGLRTGELFF. The gene calls are TRBV5-1 and TRBJ2-2, with 7 bases lining up with TRBD1. V gave up 0 bases and J gave up 5 bases; unmatched junction bases: 7. Germline V gene lookup returns CDR1 SGHRS and CDR2 YFSETQ. This CDR3 contains 16 residues.

Remarks on this clone: One junction end does not reproduce the germline sequence, and a read error may be involved. The V gene is TRBV27, the J gene TRBJ2-7; D is perhaps TRBD1 (5 bases). In germline, CDR1 is MNHEY, CDR2 SMNVEV (reference sequence). CDR3 length: 12 amino acids. CDR3 nucleotides: TGCCCAGGGCAGGCCTCCGCCTACGAGCAGTACTTC. It is translated as CPGQASAYEQYF.

The V gene is TRBV19, the J gene TRBJ1-4; D is perhaps TRBD1 (6 bases). The V gene lost 7 bases and the J gene lost 4 bases, with 13 bases spanning the gap. The CDR3 has 14 residues. Germline CDR1 and CDR2: LNHDA and SQIVND (reference sequence). CDR3 amino acids: CASTLGQINEKLFF. CDR3 nucleotide sequence: TGTGCCAGTACCCTTGGACAGATTAATGAAAAACTGTTTTTT.

The chain combines TRBV19 with TRBJ1-1, with D perhaps TRBD1 (5 bases). Trimming stripped 5 bases from V and 4 bases from J, with 17 bases between. This CDR3 contains 15 residues. The germline V gene has CDR1 LNHDA and CDR2 SQIVND (reference sequence). The CDR3 DNA reads TGTGCCAGTAGTGCCCTGGGCCTGGGGGGCACTGAAGCTTTCTTT. Protein product: CASSALGLGGTEAFF.

The genes are TRBV11-2 and TRBJ2-4; TRBD1 agrees at 8 bases. Trimming at V came to 1 base and at J to 0 bases, leaving 8 bases not matched to a gene. The CDR3 sequence is 18 residues long. The germline CDR1 and CDR2 sequences are SGHAT and FQNNGV. CDR3 protein: CASSLVGTGPLAKNIQYF. In DNA form, the CDR3 reads TGTGCCAGCAGCTTAGTGGGGACAGGACCTTTAGCCAAAAACATTCAGTACTTC.

In this sample, this clone turned up once. J is TRBJ2-5 and V is TRBV5-1, with 9 bases fitting TRBD1. The CDR3 covers 13 residues. The V gene end was trimmed by 4 bases and the J gene end by 5 bases; junction bases not matched to a gene: 3. Germline CDR1 is SGHRS and CDR2 is YFSETQ. CDR3 sequence reads: CASSMTGGETQYF. The CDR3 DNA follows: TGCGCCAGCAGCATGACAGGGGGGGAGACCCAGTACTTC.

The chain combines TRBV6-5 with TRBJ1-3, with D maybe TRBD1 (5 bases). Trimming pared 2 bases from V and 4 bases from J, leaving 15 bases between. Germline V gene lookup returns CDR1 MNHEY and CDR2 SVGAGI. The CDR3 runs 16 residues. The CDR3 DNA reads TGTGCCAGCAGTTACCTCGGGACGGGCCCAGGAAACACCATATATTTT. Translation: CASSYLGTGPGNTIYF.